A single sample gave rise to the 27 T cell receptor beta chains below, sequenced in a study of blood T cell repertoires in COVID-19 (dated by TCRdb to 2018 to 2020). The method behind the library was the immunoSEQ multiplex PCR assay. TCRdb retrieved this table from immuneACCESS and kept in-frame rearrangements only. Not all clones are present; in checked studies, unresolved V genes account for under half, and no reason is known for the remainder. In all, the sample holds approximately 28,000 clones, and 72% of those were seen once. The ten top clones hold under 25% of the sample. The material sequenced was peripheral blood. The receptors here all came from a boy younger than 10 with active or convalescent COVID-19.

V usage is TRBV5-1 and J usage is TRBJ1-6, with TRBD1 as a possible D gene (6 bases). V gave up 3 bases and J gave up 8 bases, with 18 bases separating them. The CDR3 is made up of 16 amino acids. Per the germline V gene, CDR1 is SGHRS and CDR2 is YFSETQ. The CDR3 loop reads CASSYETGSVDSPLHF. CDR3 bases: TGCGCCAGCAGCTACGAAACAGGGTCTGTCGATTCACCCCTCCACTTT.

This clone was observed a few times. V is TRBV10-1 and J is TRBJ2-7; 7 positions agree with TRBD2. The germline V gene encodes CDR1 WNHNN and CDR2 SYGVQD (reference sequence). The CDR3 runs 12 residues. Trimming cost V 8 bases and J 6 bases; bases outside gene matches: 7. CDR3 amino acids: CASGGVLGEQYF. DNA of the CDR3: TGCGCCAGCGGGGGGGTTCTGGGCGAGCAGTACTTC.

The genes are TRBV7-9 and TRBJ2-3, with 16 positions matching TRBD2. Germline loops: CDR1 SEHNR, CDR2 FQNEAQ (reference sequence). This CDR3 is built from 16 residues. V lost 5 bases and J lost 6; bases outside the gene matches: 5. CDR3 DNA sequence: TGTGCCAGCAGCGCGGGACTAGCGGGGGGGGTGGATACGCAGTATTTT. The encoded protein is CASSAGLAGGVDTQYF.

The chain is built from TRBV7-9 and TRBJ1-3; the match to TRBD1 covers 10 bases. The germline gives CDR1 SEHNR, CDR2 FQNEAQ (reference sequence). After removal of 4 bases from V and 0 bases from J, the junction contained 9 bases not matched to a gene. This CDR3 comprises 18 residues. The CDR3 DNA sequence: TGTGCCAGCAGCTCGGGACAGGGGTCACGTTTCTCTGGAAACACCATATATTTT. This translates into CASSSGQGSRFSGNTIYF.

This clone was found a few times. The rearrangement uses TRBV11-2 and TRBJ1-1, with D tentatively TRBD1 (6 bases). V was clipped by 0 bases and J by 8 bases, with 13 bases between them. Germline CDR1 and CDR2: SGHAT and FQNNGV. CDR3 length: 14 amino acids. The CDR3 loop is CASSLDGGALEAFF. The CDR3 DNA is TGTGCCAGCAGCTTAGATGGGGGGGCTTTAGAAGCTTTCTTT.

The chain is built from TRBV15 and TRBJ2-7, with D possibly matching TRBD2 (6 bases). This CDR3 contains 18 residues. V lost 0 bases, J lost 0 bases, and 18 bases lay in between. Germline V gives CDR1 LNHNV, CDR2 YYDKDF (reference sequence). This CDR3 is CATSRDPGGGGPSYEQYF. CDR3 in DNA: TGTGCCACCAGCAGAGATCCCGGTGGGGGAGGACCCTCCTACGAGCAGTACTTC.

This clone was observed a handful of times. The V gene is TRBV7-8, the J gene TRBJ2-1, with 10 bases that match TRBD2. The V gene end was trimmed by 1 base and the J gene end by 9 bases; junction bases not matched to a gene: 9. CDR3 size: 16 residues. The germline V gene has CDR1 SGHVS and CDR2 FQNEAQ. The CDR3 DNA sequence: TGTGCCAGCAGCTTAGGTCGAGCGGGGGGGCCCGCTGAGCAGTTCTTC. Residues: CASSLGRAGGPAEQFF. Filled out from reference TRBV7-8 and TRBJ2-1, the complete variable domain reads GAGVSQSPRYKVAKRGQDVALRCDPISGHVSLFWYQQALGQGPEFLTYFQNEAQLDKSGLPSDRFFAERPEGSVSTLKIQRTQQEDSAVYLCASSLGRAGGPAEQFFGPGTRLTVL.

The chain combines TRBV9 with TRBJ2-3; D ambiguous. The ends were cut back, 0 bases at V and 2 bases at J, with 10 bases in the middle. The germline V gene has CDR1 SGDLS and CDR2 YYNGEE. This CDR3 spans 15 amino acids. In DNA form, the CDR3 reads TGTGCCAGCAGCGTAGCCCCTCTAGTCACAGATACGCAGTATTTT. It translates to CASSVAPLVTDTQYF.

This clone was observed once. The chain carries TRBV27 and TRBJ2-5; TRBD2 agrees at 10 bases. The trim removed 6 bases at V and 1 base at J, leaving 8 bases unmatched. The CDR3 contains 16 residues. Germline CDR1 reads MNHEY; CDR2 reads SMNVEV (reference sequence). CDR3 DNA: TGTGCCAGCAGACCAACTAGCGGGAACTCCCAAGAGACCCAGTACTTC. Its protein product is CASRPTSGNSQETQYF.

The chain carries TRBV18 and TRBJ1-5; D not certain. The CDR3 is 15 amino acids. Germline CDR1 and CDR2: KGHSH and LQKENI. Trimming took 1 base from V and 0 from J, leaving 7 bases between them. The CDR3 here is CASSPRANSNQPQHF. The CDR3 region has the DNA TGTGCCAGCTCACCACGGGCCAATAGCAATCAGCCCCAGCATTTT.

CDR3 region: CSVREGSNSPLHF. DNA for the CDR3: TGCAGCGTTCGGGAGGGTAGTAATTCACCCCTCCACTTT. J is TRBJ1-6 and V is TRBV29-1, with D unresolved. CDR1 is SQVTM and CDR2 is ANQGSEA in the germline V gene. The V and J ends lost 5 bases and 6 bases respectively, with 11 bases between them. The CDR3 sequence is 13 residues long.

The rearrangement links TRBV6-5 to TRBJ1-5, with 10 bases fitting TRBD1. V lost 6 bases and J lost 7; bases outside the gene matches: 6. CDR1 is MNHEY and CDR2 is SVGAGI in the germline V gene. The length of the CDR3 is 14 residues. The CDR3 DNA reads TGTGCCAGCAGGCCCCCGGGACAGGGGCAGCCCCAGCATTTT. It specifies CASRPPGQGQPQHF.

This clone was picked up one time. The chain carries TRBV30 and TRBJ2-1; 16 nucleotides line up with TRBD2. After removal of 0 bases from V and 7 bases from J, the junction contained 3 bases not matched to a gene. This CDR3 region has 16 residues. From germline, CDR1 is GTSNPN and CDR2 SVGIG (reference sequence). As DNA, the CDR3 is TGTGCCTGGAGTGTACGGGGACTAGCGGGAGGGAATGAGCAGTTCTTC. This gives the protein CAWSVRGLAGGNEQFF.

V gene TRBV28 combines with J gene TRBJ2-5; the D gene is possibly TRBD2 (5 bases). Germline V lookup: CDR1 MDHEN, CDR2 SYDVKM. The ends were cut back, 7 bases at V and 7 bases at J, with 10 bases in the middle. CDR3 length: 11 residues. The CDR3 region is CASNNEGTQYF. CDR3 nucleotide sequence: TGTGCCAGCAACAACGAGGGGACCCAGTACTTC. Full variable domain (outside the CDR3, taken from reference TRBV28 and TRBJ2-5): DVKVTQSSRYLVKRTGEKVFLECVQDMDHENMFWYRQDPGLGLRLIYFSYDVKMKEKGDIPEGYSVSREKKERFSLILESASTNQTSMYLCASNNEGTQYFGPGTRLLVL.

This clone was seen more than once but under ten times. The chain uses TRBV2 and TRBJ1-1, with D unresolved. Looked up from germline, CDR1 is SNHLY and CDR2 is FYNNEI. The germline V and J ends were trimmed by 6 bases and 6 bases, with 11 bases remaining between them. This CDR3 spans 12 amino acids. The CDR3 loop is CASSREVAEAFF. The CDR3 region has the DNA TGTGCCAGCAGCCGGGAGGTGGCTGAAGCTTTCTTT.

The CDR3 spells CASSTRTGGRSGANVLTF. The CDR3 coding sequence is TGCGCCAGCAGCACCCGGACAGGGGGCCGCTCTGGGGCCAACGTCCTGACTTTC. The V call is TRBV5-1, the J call TRBJ2-6; 11 nucleotides align to TRBD1. Germline V gene lookup returns CDR1 SGHRS and CDR2 YFSETQ. The CDR3 has 18 residues. Germline trimming cut 4 bases from V and 0 bases from J; bases unmatched to any gene: 6.

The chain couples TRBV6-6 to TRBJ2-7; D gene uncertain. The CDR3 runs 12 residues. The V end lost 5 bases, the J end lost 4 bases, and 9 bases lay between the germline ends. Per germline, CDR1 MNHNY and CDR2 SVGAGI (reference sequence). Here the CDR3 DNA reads TGTGCCAGCAGTGGTGAAGAGTACGAGCAGTACTTC. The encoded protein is CASSGEEYEQYF.

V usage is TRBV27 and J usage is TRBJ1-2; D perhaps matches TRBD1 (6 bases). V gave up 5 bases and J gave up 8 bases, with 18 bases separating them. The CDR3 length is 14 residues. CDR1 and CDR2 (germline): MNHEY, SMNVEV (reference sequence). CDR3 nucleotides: TGTGCCAGCAGTCTCTCTGGGGGGGCTGGGGGCTACACCTTC. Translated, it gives CASSLSGGAGGYTF.

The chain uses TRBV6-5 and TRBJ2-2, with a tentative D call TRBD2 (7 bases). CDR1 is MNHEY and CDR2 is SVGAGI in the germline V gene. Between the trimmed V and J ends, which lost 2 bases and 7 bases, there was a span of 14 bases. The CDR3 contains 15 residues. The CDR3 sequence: CASSYEGGRNGELFF. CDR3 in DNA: TGTGCCAGCAGTTACGAGGGGGGGCGGAACGGGGAGCTGTTTTTT.

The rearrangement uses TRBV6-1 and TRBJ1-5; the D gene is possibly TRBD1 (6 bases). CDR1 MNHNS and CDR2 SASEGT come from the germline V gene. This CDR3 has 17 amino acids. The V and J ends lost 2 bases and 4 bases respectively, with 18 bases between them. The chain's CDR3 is CASSETWTVVSNQPQHF. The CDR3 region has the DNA TGTGCCAGCAGTGAAACCTGGACAGTCGTCTCTAATCAGCCCCAGCATTTT.

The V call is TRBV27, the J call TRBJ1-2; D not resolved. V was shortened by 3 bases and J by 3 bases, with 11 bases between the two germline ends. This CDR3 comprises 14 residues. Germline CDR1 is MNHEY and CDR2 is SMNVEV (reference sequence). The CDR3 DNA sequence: TGTGCCAGCAGTTTGGTGGGCGCCGACTATGGCTACACCTTC. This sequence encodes CASSLVGADYGYTF.

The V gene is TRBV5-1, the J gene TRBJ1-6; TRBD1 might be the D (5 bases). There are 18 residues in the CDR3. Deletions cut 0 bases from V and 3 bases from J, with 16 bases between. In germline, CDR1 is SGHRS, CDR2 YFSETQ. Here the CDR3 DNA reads TGCGCCAGCAGCTTGGCCGGGCAGCAGGGCATCTATAATTCACCCCTCCACTTT. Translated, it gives CASSLAGQQGIYNSPLHF.

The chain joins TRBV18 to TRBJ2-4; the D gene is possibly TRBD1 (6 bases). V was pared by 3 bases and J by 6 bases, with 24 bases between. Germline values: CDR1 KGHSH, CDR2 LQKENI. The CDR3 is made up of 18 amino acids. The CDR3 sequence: CASSPPKSGHISGNIQYF. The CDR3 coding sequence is TGTGCCAGCTCACCGCCGAAGTCGGGACACATTTCGGGAAACATTCAGTACTTC.

In DNA, the CDR3 is TGTGCCAGCAGCTCTTCCCAGGGTTATGGCTACACCTTC. Its translation is CASSSSQGYGYTF. The J gene is TRBJ1-2, the V gene TRBV5-6, with D tentatively TRBD1 (5 bases). This CDR3 region has 13 residues. Germline V gene sequence: CDR1 SGHDT, CDR2 YYEEEE. V was clipped by 3 bases and J by 5 bases, with 11 bases between them.

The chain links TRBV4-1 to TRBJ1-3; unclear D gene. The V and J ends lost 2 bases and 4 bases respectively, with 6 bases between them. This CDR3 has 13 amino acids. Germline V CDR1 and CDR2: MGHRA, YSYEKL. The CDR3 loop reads CASSQLTGNTIYF. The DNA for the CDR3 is TGCGCCAGCAGCCAATTGACAGGAAACACCATATATTTT.

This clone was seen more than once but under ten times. The CDR3 loop is CASSLRTSGSPDEQFF. The CDR3 DNA sequence: TGTGCCAGCAGCTTACGGACTAGCGGGAGTCCGGATGAGCAGTTCTTC. This chain connects TRBV7-8 to TRBJ2-1, with TRBD2 matching 13 bases. The CDR3 sequence is 16 residues long. The V gene end was trimmed by 2 bases and the J gene end by 8 bases; junction bases not matched to a gene: 6. Per germline, CDR1 SGHVS and CDR2 FQNEAQ. The full variable domain, its missing parts supplied by reference TRBV7-8 and TRBJ2-1, is GAGVSQSPRYKVAKRGQDVALRCDPISGHVSLFWYQQALGQGPEFLTYFQNEAQLDKSGLPSDRFFAERPEGSVSTLKIQRTQQEDSAVYLCASSLRTSGSPDEQFFGPGTRLTVL.

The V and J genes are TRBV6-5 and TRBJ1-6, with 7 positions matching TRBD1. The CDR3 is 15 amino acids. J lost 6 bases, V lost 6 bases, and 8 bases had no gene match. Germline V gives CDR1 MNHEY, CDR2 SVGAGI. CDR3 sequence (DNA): TGTGCCAGCAGAACCCCAGGGGGAGGTAATTCACCCCTCCACTTT. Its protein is CASRTPGGGNSPLHF.